This TCR beta chain was observed in a study of T cells in Graves' hyperthyroidism and ophthalmopathy. Study-wide background: The authors collected peripheral blood at initial diagnosis, before any treatment.

Researchers took RNA transcripts and amplified the TCR beta CDR3 regions from them. HTBI primers were the set used in a first-round RT-PCR of the TCR CDR3. MiXCR, applied by TCRdb to the multiplex PCR reads, yields one record per CDR3 protein. The sample yields a few hundred thousand distinct CDR3 sequences, around 21% seen once. CDR1 is SGDLS, CDR2 YYNGEE, per germline. Trimming stripped 3 bases from V and 3 bases from J, with 3 bases between. The CDR3 runs 12 residues. The authors deemed Graves' hyperthyroidism stable absent ophthalmopathy progression within 18 months. The study excluded patients with uncontrolled infection, other autoimmune disease, pregnancy or lactation. Remarks on this clonotype: The antigen remains unidentified.

General study points: The model identified upcoming ophthalmopathy a median around 7.1 months ahead of onset.

The sequence was collected from a man younger than 35 with Graves' hyperthyroidism. This sequence joins TRBV9 and TRBJ2-2; no firm D call. What was sequenced was blood. CDR3 DNA sequence: TGTGCCAGCAGCGACTACACCGGGGAGCTGTTTTTT. This gives the protein CASSDYTGELFF.